Shown below are 17 T cell receptor beta chains from a single sample sequenced in a study of memory CD4+ T cells and cytomegalovirus serostatus. Clones were read by immunoSEQ multiplex PCR, and TCRdb kept only the in-frame ones, dropping some. The profile shows about 48,000 clones, about 77% of them singletons. Single viable CD3+CD4+CD8-CD45RO+ cells were sorted as the memory CD4+ T cells. Sequenced material: memory CD4+ T cells from blood. Every receptor here comes from an adult in good health and CMV-seronegative.

The chain couples TRBV5-1 to TRBJ1-2; TRBD1 matches 8 bases. The J segment lost 6 bases and the V segment lost 4 bases, leaving 14 bases of the junction unmatched. CDR1 and CDR2 from the germline V gene are SGHRS and YFSETQ. The CDR3 is 16 amino acids. The CDR3 DNA reads TGCGCCAGCAGCCACGTACCCCAACCCAGGGGGCATGGCTACACCTTC. Translated: CASSHVPQPRGHGYTF.

In this sample, this clone turned up a few times. The genes are TRBV18 and TRBJ1-1; D is perhaps TRBD1 (6 bases). This CDR3 region has 14 residues. The V end was cut by 3 bases, the J end by 4 bases, with 12 bases between. Germline assignment: CDR1 KGHSH and CDR2 LQKENI. CDR3 sequence (DNA): TGTGCCAGCTCACCTCCGGGGGCGCGCACTGAAGCTTTCTTT. This codes for CASSPPGARTEAFF.

V and J are TRBV19 and TRBJ1-4; tentative D call: TRBD1 (6 bases). The germline gives CDR1 LNHDA, CDR2 SQIVND (reference sequence). Between the trimmed V and J ends, which lost 3 bases and 4 bases, there was a span of 12 bases. The CDR3 consists of 15 residues. The CDR3 DNA sequence: TGTGCCAGTAGTATGGCCGCAGGGGTTAATGAAAAACTGTTTTTT. This gives the protein CASSMAAGVNEKLFF. Full variable domain (rest looked up from reference TRBV19 and TRBJ1-4): DGGITQSPKYLFRKEGQNVTLSCEQNLNHDAMYWYRQDPGQGLRLIYYSQIVNDFQKGDIAEGYSVSREKKESFPLTVTSAQKNPTAFYLCASSMAAGVNEKLFFGSGTQLSVL.

The chain couples TRBV7-9 to TRBJ2-5; TRBD2 aligns across 9 bases. J gave up 0 bases and V 5 bases, and 4 bases lay outside the gene matches. The CDR3 contains 15 residues. Germline V gene data show CDR1 as SEHNR and CDR2 as FQNEAQ (reference sequence). The DNA of the CDR3 is TGTGCCAGCAGCCCAGCGGGAGGTTACCAAGAGACCCAGTACTTC. It encodes CASSPAGGYQETQYF.

This chain links TRBV19 with TRBJ1-1; the match to TRBD1 covers 8 bases. The CDR3 sequence is 15 residues long. Germline lookup yields CDR1 LNHDA and CDR2 SQIVND (reference sequence). With 5 bases clipped from V and 1 base from J, the junction kept 6 bases outside the gene matches. The CDR3 coding sequence is TGTGCCAGTAGTGGCCGAGACAGGGGGAACACTGAAGCTTTCTTT. Protein: CASSGRDRGNTEAFF.

The chain has TRBV5-1 and TRBJ1-2; the D is unclear. CDR1 is SGHRS and CDR2 is YFSETQ in the germline V gene. Trimming pared 2 bases from V and 1 base from J, leaving 6 bases between. CDR3 length equals 13 residues. The CDR3 DNA reads as TGCGCCAGCAGCTTTACCGGTAACTATGGCTACACCTTC. It yields the protein CASSFTGNYGYTF.

V usage is TRBV30 and J usage is TRBJ1-2; tentatively, D is TRBD1 (5 bases). Germline CDR1 reads GTSNPN; CDR2 reads SVGIG (reference sequence). CDR3 length: 13 residues. V was trimmed by 3 bases and J by 6 bases, leaving 14 bases between them. Here the CDR3 reads CAWSTRGPDGYTF. Here the CDR3 DNA reads TGTGCCTGGAGCACTCGGGGACCTGATGGCTACACCTTC.

This clone has a single count. The V gene is TRBV19, the J gene TRBJ2-3; D unresolved. Germline CDR1 LNHDA, CDR2 SQIVND (reference sequence). V gave up 4 bases and J gave up 4 bases, with 18 bases separating them. This CDR3 comprises 16 residues. Here the CDR3 DNA reads TGTGCCAGTAGTACCCCCGCTAATCTAGACTCAGATACGCAGTATTTT. It translates to CASSTPANLDSDTQYF.

The chain is built from TRBV5-1 and TRBJ2-5, with 11 bases that match TRBD1. J was trimmed by 5 bases and V by 4 bases; bases with no gene match: 7. The CDR3 length is 15 residues. Germline V gene sequence: CDR1 SGHRS, CDR2 YFSETQ. CDR3 DNA: TGCGCCAGCAGCCAGGGACAGGGGGGGCCGGAGACCCAGTACTTC. Its translation: CASSQGQGGPETQYF.

This rearrangement joins TRBV5-6 to TRBJ2-1; perhaps TRBD1 as D (6 bases). V shed 2 bases and J shed 3 bases, with 15 bases lying between them. This CDR3 spans 16 amino acids. Per the germline V gene, CDR1 is SGHDT and CDR2 is YYEEEE. CDR3 bases: TGTGCCAGCAGCTTTAGCCGGGACAACCGCTACAATGAGCAGTTCTTC. Protein: CASSFSRDNRYNEQFF.

This clone was seen only once. The rearrangement links TRBV29-1 to TRBJ2-2; 9 bases align to TRBD1. Germline CDR1 is SQVTM and CDR2 is ANQGSEA. J was trimmed by 1 base and V by 6 bases; bases with no gene match: 0. CDR3 length equals 13 residues. DNA of the CDR3: TGCAGCGTGGGACAGGGGAACACCGGGGAGCTGTTTTTT. Protein: CSVGQGNTGELFF.

This clone appeared a few times. This chain links TRBV25-1 with TRBJ1-2; 7 bases are a match to TRBD1. The CDR3 loop spans 12 amino acids. Germline-derived CDR1 and CDR2 are MGHDK and SYGVNS. V lost 6 bases to trimming and J lost 8 bases; unmatched junction nucleotides: 6. The CDR3 is CASSGTAGGYTF. CDR3 coding DNA: TGTGCCAGCAGCGGGACAGCAGGCGGCTACACCTTC.

Here the CDR3 DNA reads TGCAGCGTAAGACAGGGGGGCTTGAACACTGAAGCTTTCTTT. This translates into CSVRQGGLNTEAFF. The V call is TRBV29-1, the J call TRBJ1-1; 9 bases fit TRBD1. CDR1 is SQVTM, CDR2 ANQGSEA, per germline. The V gene end was trimmed by 6 bases and the J gene end by 0 bases; junction bases not matched to a gene: 5. The CDR3 sequence is 14 residues long.

In its sample, this clone ranks as medium-sized. V usage is TRBV5-1 and J usage is TRBJ1-3; D perhaps matches TRBD1 (5 bases). In germline, CDR1 is SGHRS, CDR2 YFSETQ. The CDR3 is made up of 14 amino acids. The V and J ends lost 1 base and 4 bases respectively, with 9 bases between them. The CDR3 DNA sequence: TGCGCCAGCAGCTTGCCTGGGACGGGAAACACCATATATTTT. This gives the protein CASSLPGTGNTIYF.

The chain carries TRBV5-6 and TRBJ1-2; perhaps TRBD1 as D (5 bases). The V gene's germline CDR1 is SGHDT and CDR2 YYEEEE. V was clipped by 4 bases and J by 6 bases, with 13 bases between them. The CDR3 runs to 13 residues. The CDR3 region is CASSLTDVNGYTF. CDR3 DNA sequence: TGTGCCAGCAGCCTGACAGATGTTAATGGCTACACCTTC.

This chain uses TRBV6-1 with TRBJ1-3; D is possibly TRBD1 (6 bases). The CDR3 is 16 amino acids. CDR1 MNHNS and CDR2 SASEGT come from the germline V gene. V lost 4 bases to trimming and J lost 2 bases, with 15 bases between them. CDR3 coding DNA: TGTGCCAGCAGTGTTTACAGGGCAAGCGCTGGAAACACCATATATTTT. This encodes CASSVYRASAGNTIYF.

This chain links TRBV19 with TRBJ2-7, with TRBD2 matching over 13 bases. Per the germline V gene, CDR1 is LNHDA and CDR2 is SQIVND (reference sequence). CDR3 size: 16 residues. Unmatched junction bases numbered 4, after V lost 3 bases and J lost 2 bases. The CDR3 region has the DNA TGTGCCAGTAGTATCGCGACTAGCGGGGGGACCTACGAGCAGTACTTC. Protein sequence: CASSIATSGGTYEQYF.